This TCR beta chain derives from a study of T-cell reconstitution after alpha-beta-depleted transplantation in children. Using unique molecular identifiers, the investigators prepared the TCRbeta library. TCRdb ran MiXCR on the PCR reads and lists one entry per CDR3 protein. Of 600,000 to 700,000 distinct CDR3 sequences in the sample, roughly 15% were seen once. In germline, CDR1 is SGHRS, CDR2 YFSETQ. The CDR3 is made up of 14 amino acids. The V end was cut by 7 bases, the J end by 2 bases, with 16 bases between. Sequencing was performed on PBMCs from the stem cell graft donor, taken from the stem cell graft. The chain has TRBV5-1 and TRBJ2-7; D tentatively fits TRBD1 or TRBD2 (5 bases each). The source is a human donor who donated a stem cell graft to a child with acute myeloid leukemia. In DNA, the CDR3 is TGCGCCAGCGGGGGAGATGGGGCAACCTACGAGCAGTACTTC. Its translation: CASGGDGATYEQYF.